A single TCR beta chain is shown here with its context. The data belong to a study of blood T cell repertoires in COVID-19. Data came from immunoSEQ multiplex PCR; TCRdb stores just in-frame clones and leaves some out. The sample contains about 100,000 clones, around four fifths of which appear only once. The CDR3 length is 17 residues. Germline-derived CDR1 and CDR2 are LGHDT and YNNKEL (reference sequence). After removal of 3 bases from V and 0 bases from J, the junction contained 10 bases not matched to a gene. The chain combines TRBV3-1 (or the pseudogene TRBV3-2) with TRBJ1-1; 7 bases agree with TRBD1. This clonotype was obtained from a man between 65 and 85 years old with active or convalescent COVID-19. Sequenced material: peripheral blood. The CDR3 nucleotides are TGTGCCAGCAGCCAGGCGGGACAGTACTCCTTGAACACTGAAGCTTTCTTT. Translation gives CASSQAGQYSLNTEAFF.